What follows describes a single TCR beta chain. In the same sample, other DNA sequences code for this CDR3. The sample comes from a study of cytomegalovirus exposure and HLA in healthy donors. Study summary: Drawn from HLA-typed donors, some 80 million unique TCRs were held in an early data release.

This CDR3 contains 15 residues. Losses at the gene ends were 4 bases for V and 4 bases for J; bases not matched to a gene: 5. Germline V gene lookup returns CDR1 LNHDA and CDR2 SQIVND (reference sequence). The PCR made use of 60 Vbeta and 13 Jbeta primers. Per the authors' pipeline: Later reanalysis found around 80 million unique TCR beta chains, around 9.9 million of them shared. The table came from immunoSEQ multiplex PCR; TCRdb's copy has only in-frame clones and leaves some out. From that table come the V and J calls and clone size; the DNA was used to work out D and trimming. The sample yields about 110,000 clones, around 80% seen once.

The chain couples TRBV19 to TRBJ2-2; 8 bases are shared with TRBD2. What was sequenced was PBMCs. The source is a woman aged 50 to 65 in good health and CMV-seropositive. This CDR3 reads CASSTELAGTGELFF. The CDR3 bases are TGTGCCAGTAGTACGGAGCTAGCGGGCACCGGGGAGCTGTTTTTT.